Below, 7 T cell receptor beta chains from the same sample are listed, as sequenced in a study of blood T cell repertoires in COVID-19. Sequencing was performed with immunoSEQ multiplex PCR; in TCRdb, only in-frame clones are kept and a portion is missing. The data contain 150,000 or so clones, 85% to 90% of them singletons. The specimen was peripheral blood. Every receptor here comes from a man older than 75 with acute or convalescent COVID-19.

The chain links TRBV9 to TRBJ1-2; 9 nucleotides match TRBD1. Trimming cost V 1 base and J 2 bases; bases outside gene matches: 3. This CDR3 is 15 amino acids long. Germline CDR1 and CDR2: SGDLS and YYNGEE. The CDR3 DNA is TGTGCCAGCAGCGTACTGGACAGGGGAAACTATGGCTACACCTTC. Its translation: CASSVLDRGNYGYTF.

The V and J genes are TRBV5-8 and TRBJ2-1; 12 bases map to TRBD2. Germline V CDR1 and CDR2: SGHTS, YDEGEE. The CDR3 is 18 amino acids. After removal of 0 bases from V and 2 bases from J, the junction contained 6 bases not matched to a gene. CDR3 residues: CASSLASGRASAYNEQFF. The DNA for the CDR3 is TGTGCCAGCAGCTTGGCTAGCGGGAGGGCCTCGGCCTACAATGAGCAGTTCTTC.

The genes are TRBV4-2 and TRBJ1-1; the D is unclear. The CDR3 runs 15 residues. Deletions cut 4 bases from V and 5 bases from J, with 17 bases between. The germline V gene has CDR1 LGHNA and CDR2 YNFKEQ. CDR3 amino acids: CASSPSLALATEAFF. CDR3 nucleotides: TGTGCCAGCAGCCCAAGCCTAGCCCTGGCTACTGAAGCTTTCTTT.

This chain's CDR3 is CASSRGLAGLSSYNEQFF. The CDR3 DNA reads TGTGCCAGCAGCCGAGGACTAGCGGGCCTTAGCTCCTACAATGAGCAGTTCTTC. J is TRBJ2-1 and V is TRBV7-8, with TRBD2 matching 11 bases. CDR3 length equals 18 residues. V was pared by 5 bases and J by 0 bases, with 9 bases of the junction left unmatched. In germline, CDR1 is SGHVS, CDR2 FQNEAQ.

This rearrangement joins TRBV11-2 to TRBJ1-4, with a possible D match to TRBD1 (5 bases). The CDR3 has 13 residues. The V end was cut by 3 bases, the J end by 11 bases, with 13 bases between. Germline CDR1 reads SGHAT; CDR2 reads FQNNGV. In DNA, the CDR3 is TGTGCCAGCAGCTTTAGGGGTTTGGGGAAACTGTTTTTT. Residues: CASSFRGLGKLFF.

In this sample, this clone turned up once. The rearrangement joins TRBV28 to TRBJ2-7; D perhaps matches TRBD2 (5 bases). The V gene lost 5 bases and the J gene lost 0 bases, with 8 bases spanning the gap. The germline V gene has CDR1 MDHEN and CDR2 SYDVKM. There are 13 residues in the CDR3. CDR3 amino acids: CASSEGVSYEQYF. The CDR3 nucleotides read TGTGCCAGCAGTGAGGGCGTCTCCTACGAGCAGTACTTC.

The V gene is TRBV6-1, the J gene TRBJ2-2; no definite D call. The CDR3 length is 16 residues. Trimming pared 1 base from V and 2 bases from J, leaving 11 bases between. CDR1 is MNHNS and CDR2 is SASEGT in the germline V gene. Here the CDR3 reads CASSEVVTVNTGELFF. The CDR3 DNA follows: TGTGCCAGCAGTGAAGTGGTAACAGTCAACACCGGGGAGCTGTTTTTT.